This T cell receptor (beta chain) was obtained from a study of blood T cell repertoires in COVID-19. Study context: Researchers got acute and convalescent COVID-19 samples from the United States, Italy and Spain.

CDR3 length equals 14 residues. Per the germline V gene, CDR1 is KGHSH and CDR2 is LQKENI. The V and J ends lost 8 bases and 2 bases, in that order; junction bases with no gene match: 6. Data came from immunoSEQ multiplex PCR; TCRdb stores just in-frame clones and leaves some out. Of almost 400,000 clones listed, around 87% are singletons. This TCR came from a woman aged 25 to 45 with acute COVID-19. Sequencing was performed on PBMCs or T cells enriched from blood (not recorded which). This sequence joins TRBV18 and TRBJ2-3; the match to TRBD1 covers 8 bases. The CDR3 region is CASRQGIPTDTQYF. The CDR3 DNA is TGTGCCAGCCGACAGGGGATTCCCACAGATACGCAGTATTTT.